Listed here are 25 T cell receptor beta chains from one sample, sequenced in a study of T cells expressing NK-cell markers. TCRdb derives one entry per CDR3 protein from the 5' RACE reads, leaving out DNA. The sample totals over 200,000 distinct CDR3 sequences; its top ten clones hold 0.3% to 0.45%. Sequencing input: blood T cells: a sorted CD56 or NKG2C T cell subset, CD4+ or CD8+ T cells, or bulk PBMC T cells (not recorded which). These receptors were taken from a man between 18 and 29 years old in good health.

The V call is TRBV20-1, the J call TRBJ2-1; TCRdb names TRBD2, which stays unverified in the absence of DNA. The germline V gene has CDR1 DFQATT and CDR2 SNEGSKA (reference sequence). The CDR3 sequence is 11 residues long. The CDR3 loop reads CSETSANEQFF.

V usage is TRBV24-1 and J usage is TRBJ2-4; absent DNA, TCRdb's TRBD1 call cannot be checked. Germline CDR1 and CDR2: KGHDR and SFDVKD. The CDR3 has 15 amino acids. This CDR3 is CATSDRAGGSNIQYF.

This chain links TRBV4-3 with TRBJ2-5. The CDR3 loop spans 15 amino acids. Germline CDR1 is LGHNA and CDR2 is YSLEER. The CDR3 protein is CASSPRTEDARTQYF.

The V and J genes are TRBV12-3 or TRBV12-4 and TRBJ1-1. The CDR3 consists of 15 residues. The CDR3 reads CASSLAVTANTEAFF.

This sequence joins TRBV18 and TRBJ2-4. Germline lookup yields CDR1 KGHSH and CDR2 LQKENI. CDR3 length: 14 amino acids. CDR3: CASSPLRGRNIQYF.

The chain carries TRBV6-5 and TRBJ2-1; the TCRdb D gene call, TRBD1, has no DNA to confirm it. The CDR3 has 15 residues. The germline gives CDR1 MNHEY, CDR2 SVGAGI. The CDR3 sequence is CASIKRAGAYNEQFF.

V is TRBV7-2 and J is TRBJ1-5; without DNA, the TCRdb call of TRBD1 cannot be checked. The V gene's germline CDR1 is SGHTA and CDR2 FQGNSA. CDR3 size: 15 residues. This CDR3 is CASSLEAGWNQPQHF.

The chain has TRBV6-5 and TRBJ1-1. The germline V gene has CDR1 MNHEY and CDR2 SVGAGI. The CDR3 is made up of 12 amino acids. CDR3 sequence: CASRRQNTEAFF.

This rearrangement joins TRBV4-2 to TRBJ1-3; without DNA, the TCRdb call of TRBD1 cannot be checked. The germline CDR1 and CDR2 sequences are LGHNA and YNFKEQ. The CDR3 is 17 amino acids. CDR3 loop: CASSQERGGHSGNTIYF.

The chain recombines TRBV5-1 with TRBJ2-3; the D gene TCRdb calls, TRBD2, cannot be checked with no DNA. This CDR3 is built from 16 residues. Germline V gene data show CDR1 as SGHRS and CDR2 as YFSETQ. The CDR3 region is CASSLSLAGDTDTQYF.

This chain connects TRBV29-1 to TRBJ2-4; TCRdb indicates TRBD2, and absent DNA this call remains unverified. This CDR3 contains 17 residues. The germline V gene encodes CDR1 SQVTM and CDR2 ANQGSEA. CDR3 residues: CSVAGTSGSLAKNIQYF. Using reference TRBV29-1 and TRBJ2-4 for the parts outside the CDR3, the full variable domain is SAVISQKPSRDICQRGTSLTIQCQVDSQVTMMFWYRQQPGQSLTLIATANQGSEATYESGFVIDKFPISRPNLTFSTLTVSNMSPEDSSIYLCSVAGTSGSLAKNIQYFGAGTRLSVL.

The J gene is TRBJ1-4, the V gene TRBV4-2; without DNA, the TCRdb call of TRBD1 cannot be checked. The CDR3 sequence is 16 residues long. Germline V gene sequence: CDR1 LGHNA, CDR2 YNFKEQ. The CDR3 sequence: CASSQGRGTTNEKLFF.

The rearrangement uses TRBV5-1 and TRBJ2-2; TCRdb returns TRBD1, unconfirmable since there is no DNA. Germline loops: CDR1 SGHRS, CDR2 YFSETQ. CDR3 length equals 17 residues. The CDR3 is CASSPFFSGRHTGELFF.

The chain employs TRBV7-9 and TRBJ1-5. The CDR3 extends over 13 amino acids. Germline V gene sequence: CDR1 SEHNR, CDR2 FQNEAQ (reference sequence). CDR3 sequence reads: CASSILGNQPQHF.

CDR3 protein: CASSYSKATGPSPLHF. This chain links TRBV6-5 with TRBJ1-6; the D call of TRBD1 rests on TCRdb alone, since no DNA is present to check it. CDR3 length equals 16 residues. The germline V gene has CDR1 MNHEY and CDR2 SVGAGI.

The V gene is TRBV19, the J gene TRBJ1-4. Germline V gene sequence: CDR1 LNHDA, CDR2 SQIVND (reference sequence). The CDR3 loop spans 13 amino acids. The CDR3 sequence is CASSLTSEGKLFF.

This rearrangement joins TRBV5-5 to TRBJ2-5; TCRdb selects TRBD1, and the lack of DNA leaves this call unchecked. The CDR3 length is 15 residues. Germline CDR1 SGHKS, CDR2 YYEKEE (reference sequence). CDR3 amino acids: CASSQRTGLGETQYF.

This chain links TRBV12-3 or TRBV12-4 with TRBJ2-7; TCRdb outputs TRBD1, but without DNA this stays unchecked. The CDR3 contains 14 residues. The CDR3 sequence is CASSSPGTTYEQYF.

CDR3 protein: CAPTRVRGGELFF. The rearrangement links TRBV7-2 to TRBJ2-2; no DNA is available, so the TRBD2 call from TCRdb remains unchecked. In germline, CDR1 is SGHTA, CDR2 FQGNSA. The length of the CDR3 is 13 residues.

V gene TRBV30 combines with J gene TRBJ1-6. Germline V lookup: CDR1 GTSNPN, CDR2 SVGIG (reference sequence). There are 13 residues in the CDR3. CDR3 sequence reads: CAWSQENYSPLHF.

J is TRBJ1-4 and V is TRBV5-1; TCRdb designates TRBD1, a call that cannot be tested without DNA. Germline assignment: CDR1 SGHRS and CDR2 YFSETQ. This CDR3 has 13 residues. The CDR3 spells CASSFRDGEKLFF.

V and J are TRBV23-1 and TRBJ2-1; the D call from TCRdb, TRBD2, cannot be confirmed without DNA. TRBV23-1 is assigned to the ORF class and has an uncertain function. The CDR3 covers 18 residues. The CDR3 spells CASSQRAGTSVTYNEQFF.

The chain is built from TRBV6-1 and TRBJ2-7; with no DNA, the TCRdb D assignment of TRBD1 cannot be verified. There are 13 residues in the CDR3. Germline assignment: CDR1 MNHNS and CDR2 SASEGT. The CDR3 region is CASSDGGGYEQYF.

This rearrangement joins TRBV7-6 to TRBJ1-5; TCRdb's D gene call, TRBD1, goes unchecked for lack of DNA. This CDR3 has 14 residues. Germline V gives CDR1 SGHVS, CDR2 FNYEAQ. The CDR3 sequence: CASSLTGGHQPQHF.

This chain uses TRBV29-1 with TRBJ2-2. There are 12 residues in the CDR3. Germline V gives CDR1 SQVTM, CDR2 ANQGSEA. CDR3 amino acids: CSVAWSPGELFF.